This TCR beta chain was sequenced for a study of shared clonotypes between healthy human individuals (dated by TCRdb to 2020 to 2022). With respect to the entire study: Three men and a couple of women, aged 18 to 49 years, made up the cohort. The study deeply sequenced blood TCR repertoires of about 5 healthy adults to estimate repertoire size and the extent of clonotype sharing between individuals. For each donor, CD4 naive and CD4 memory were each run on three plates, CD8 naive on two plates, and CD8 memory on one plate. Different laboratories and diverse techniques were used to prepare libraries and sequence TCR repertoires, to increase sequencing depth and limit assay-specific biases. Per donor, leukapheresis produced somewhere between about 0.8 and 9 billion PBMCs. What the study reported, not specific to this receptor: Across four donors, roughly 5% of naive CD4, roughly 3.3% of naive CD8, under 2.5% of memory CD4, and approximately 0.4% of memory CD8 clonotypes were shared. Estimated clonotype richness was generally larger for naive than for memory subsets. Incomplete sequencing was indicated by rarefaction of sorted-subset datasets, despite the large sequencing depth. Based on pairwise subsampling, the degree of clonotype sharing among donors was expected to be affected by sequencing depth. Sampling was restricted to blood, and TCR repertoires in tissue are likely to differ from TCR repertoires in blood. The genetic and exposure-history diversity represented was limited by the small number of donors. Higher generation probabilities were observed for clonotypes shared by all four sorted-subset donors than for non-shared clonotypes.

TCR CDR3 regions were amplified from genomic DNA by multiplex PCR using the deep immunoSEQ assay. Extracted genomic DNA from each cell subset was distributed evenly across all wells of several immunoSEQ 96-well plates, and each plate was treated as a replicate. For sorted subsets, around 0.2 ug of genomic DNA, equivalent to 25,000 to 35,000 T cell genomes, went into each replicate PCR. Purified libraries were quantified with a Qubit 3.0 fluorometer, sized on a Bioanalyzer 2100, and re-quantified with the KAPA Library Quantification kit. A separate single-read 150-cycle Illumina NextSeq 550 flow cell was used to sequence each immunoSEQ 96-well plate. From the authors' description of their analysis: The immunoSEQ output contained only junctional sequences without quality scores, so filtering could not match that applied to full-length reads. Sequences were annotated with PyIR, a Python wrapper for IgBLAST v1.9, and V/J genes and CDR3 were assigned using IMGT germline references. Any read was removed if the V/J assignment was weak (E-value above 1e-6), the CDR3 was missing, or the read contained stop codons, out-of-frame junctions, or ambiguous translated residues. A V3J clonotype was defined by an identical inferred V gene, J gene, and CDR3 amino acid sequence. To compute the percentage overlap between repertoires, the number of shared unique clonotypes was divided by the size of the smaller repertoire. Repertoire richness was assessed with RTK rarefaction, the Chao1 estimator, and Recon v2.1 estimates of unobserved clonotypes. OLGA was used to compute generation probabilities for all TCRbeta clonotypes that the gDNA method yielded from a few donors. TCRdb took over this immuneACCESS table, retaining in-frame rearrangements with V and J assigned. Such tables are incomplete; in checked studies, under half of the missing clones stem from an unresolved V gene, and the remainder is unexplained. V and J calls and clone size follow that table, whereas D and trimming were derived from the DNA. This sample has roughly 500,000 clones in its table, and about 95% of those were observed once. The ten largest account for 0.06% of the sample.

The donors were healthy, HIV-negative adults who had no recently reported acute infections or vaccinations. All donors were Caucasian adults living in Nashville, Tennessee, USA. CD4+ T cells were enriched by magnetic negative selection, after which naive cells were positively selected on CD45RA and the negative fraction was taken as the memory subset. After blood collection by leukapheresis, PBMCs were isolated using Ficoll-Histopaque density gradient centrifugation and then cryopreserved in the vapor phase of liquid nitrogen. Analytical flow cytometry was used to check the purity and quantity of every magnetically sorted T cell population. Genomic DNA was isolated from every sorted fraction and measured by UV absorbance on a Nanodrop 2000c. On this clone: Its antigen target is currently unknown. No per-base quality is available; no much larger clone lies one base away.

V loses 2 bases, J loses 2 bases, and the germline ends lie 16 bases apart. Including cysteine and phenylalanine, the CDR3 has 16 amino acids. The retained sequence is limited to the CDR3, 48 bases, with the frame set at the first base. The germline V gene (reference sequence) yields MNHEY for CDR1 and SMNVEV for CDR2. Specimen: naive CD4+ T cells sorted from blood. This sample's cell subset or site label indicates: CD45RA+ positively selected. This clonotype was obtained from a woman aged 25 to 39 in good health. The rearrangement combines TRBV27 with TRBJ2-7, with the D gene not clear enough to name. DNA sequence: TGTGCCAGCAGTTTAGGTCCCCGAAGATACCCCTACGAGCAGTACTTC. This sequence encodes CASSLGPRRYPYEQYF.